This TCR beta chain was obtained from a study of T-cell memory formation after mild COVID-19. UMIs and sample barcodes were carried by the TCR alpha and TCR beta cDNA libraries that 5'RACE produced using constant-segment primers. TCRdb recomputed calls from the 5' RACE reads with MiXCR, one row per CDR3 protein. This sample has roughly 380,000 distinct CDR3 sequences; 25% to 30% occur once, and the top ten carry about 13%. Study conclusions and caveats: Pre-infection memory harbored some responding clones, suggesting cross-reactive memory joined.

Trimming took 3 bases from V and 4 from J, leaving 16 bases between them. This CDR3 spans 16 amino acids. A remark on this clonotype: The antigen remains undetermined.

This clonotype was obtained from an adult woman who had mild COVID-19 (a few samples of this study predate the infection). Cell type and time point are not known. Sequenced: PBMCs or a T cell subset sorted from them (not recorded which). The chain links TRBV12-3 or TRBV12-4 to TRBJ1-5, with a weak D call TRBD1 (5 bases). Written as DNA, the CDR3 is TGTGCCAGCAGTTTCGTGATCGGGGGAGGAAATCAGCCCCAGCATTTT. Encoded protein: CASSFVIGGGNQPQHF.